These 29 T cell receptor beta chains originate from one sample sequenced in a study of blood T cell repertoires in COVID-19. The table came from immunoSEQ multiplex PCR; TCRdb's copy has only in-frame clones and leaves some out. The table has about 99,000 clones, over 75% seen once. Material for sequencing was peripheral blood. The source of these receptors is a human donor in a cohort sampled during active COVID-19.

The chain combines TRBV12-3 or TRBV12-4 with TRBJ1-6; tentatively, D is TRBD1 (5 bases). Trimming took 6 bases from V and 9 from J, leaving 12 bases between them. The CDR3 runs to 13 residues. CDR3 sequence (DNA): TGTGCCAGCAGCCGGGGGATGCTTTCACCCCTCCACTTT. It translates to CASSRGMLSPLHF.

This chain connects TRBV6-5 to TRBJ1-2; D unclear. Per germline, CDR1 MNHEY and CDR2 SVGAGI. Between the trimmed V and J ends, which lost 2 bases and 0 bases, there was a span of 7 bases. This CDR3 comprises 14 residues. The CDR3 loop is CASSYTGTNYGYTF. The CDR3 coding sequence is TGTGCCAGCAGTTACACGGGGACTAACTATGGCTACACCTTC.

CDR3: CATSGRTGGSYEQYF. Written as DNA, the CDR3 is TGTGCCACCAGCGGGCGGACAGGGGGCTCCTACGAGCAGTACTTC. This sequence joins TRBV15 and TRBJ2-7; the match to TRBD1 covers 10 bases. CDR3 length: 15 residues. Germline V gene data show CDR1 as LNHNV and CDR2 as YYDKDF (reference sequence). Trimming took 5 bases from V and 0 from J; bases not matched to a gene: 4.

This clone has a single count. This sequence joins TRBV2 and TRBJ1-4; no definite D call. This CDR3 region has 14 residues. Germline CDR1 and CDR2: SNHLY and FYNNEI. The ends were cut back, 8 bases at V and 0 bases at J, with 10 bases in the middle. CDR3 sequence (DNA): TGTGCCAGCCTCGACACACCAACTAATGAAAAACTGTTTTTT. It yields the protein CASLDTPTNEKLFF.

V is TRBV19 and J is TRBJ2-3, with TRBD2 identical over 8 bases. Germline loops: CDR1 LNHDA, CDR2 SQIVND (reference sequence). The V and J ends lost 5 bases and 3 bases, in that order; junction bases with no gene match: 4. CDR3 length equals 14 residues. CDR3 amino acids: CASSVGTRTDTQYF. The CDR3 DNA reads as TGTGCCAGTAGTGTCGGGACTAGAACAGATACGCAGTATTTT.

The rearrangement joins TRBV19 to TRBJ2-2; 10 nucleotides align to TRBD2. The V gene end was trimmed by 3 bases and the J gene end by 6 bases; junction bases not matched to a gene: 4. The V gene's germline CDR1 is LNHDA and CDR2 SQIVND (reference sequence). The CDR3 sequence is 15 residues long. CDR3 amino acids: CASSILAGDAGELFF. CDR3 DNA: TGTGCCAGTAGTATCCTAGCGGGAGATGCCGGGGAGCTGTTTTTT.

There are a few counts of this clone. The sample holds other DNA sequences that translate to the same CDR3. The rearrangement links TRBV3-1 (or the pseudogene TRBV3-2) to TRBJ2-7; no reliable D call. Germline values: CDR1 LGHDT, CDR2 YNNKEL (reference sequence). V was shortened by 1 base and J by 3 bases, with 4 bases between the two germline ends. The CDR3 sequence is 12 residues long. CDR3 protein: CASSQVRYEQYF. DNA of the CDR3: TGTGCCAGCAGCCAAGTCCGCTACGAGCAGTACTTC.

The CDR3 reads CASQKEGYSNYGYTF. In nucleotides, the CDR3 is TGTGCCTCTCAGAAGGAGGGGTACTCAAACTATGGCTACACCTTC. This chain uses TRBV28 with TRBJ1-2; TRBD1 is a possible D gene (5 bases). Trimming pared 11 bases from V and 2 bases from J, leaving 21 bases between. The CDR3 loop spans 15 amino acids. From germline, CDR1 is MDHEN and CDR2 SYDVKM.

This chain joins TRBV29-1 and TRBJ1-4; D gene unclear. Between the trimmed V and J ends, which lost 0 bases and 6 bases, there was a span of 11 bases. Germline values: CDR1 SQVTM, CDR2 ANQGSEA. CDR3 size: 14 residues. In DNA, the CDR3 is TGCAGCGTTGAAGAATGGGTGGGCGATGAAAAACTGTTTTTT. Translation gives CSVEEWVGDEKLFF.

This chain connects TRBV9 to TRBJ1-6; a possible D gene is TRBD1 (5 bases). Trimming pared 2 bases from V and 5 bases from J, leaving 11 bases between. Per the germline V gene, CDR1 is SGDLS and CDR2 is YYNGEE. The length of the CDR3 is 15 residues. CDR3 nucleotides: TGTGCCAGCAGCGTCGGGGGTGCCCATAATTCACCCCTCCACTTT. Translating it yields CASSVGGAHNSPLHF.

This CDR3 reads CASSPSLTGELFF. The CDR3 bases are TGTGCCAGCAGTCCAAGCTTGACCGGGGAGCTGTTTTTT. This rearrangement joins TRBV27 to TRBJ2-2, with unresolved D. The CDR3 sequence is 13 residues long. In germline, CDR1 is MNHEY, CDR2 SMNVEV (reference sequence). V was cut by 5 bases and J by 5 bases, with 9 bases left in between.

The chain uses TRBV10-2 and TRBJ1-1; D gene unclear. The V gene's germline CDR1 is WSHSY and CDR2 SAAADI. V lost 6 bases to trimming and J lost 5 bases, with 7 bases between them. The CDR3 is made up of 11 amino acids. The DNA of the CDR3 is TGCGCCAGCAGGTCGGGAACTGAAGCTTTCTTT. Its translation is CASRSGTEAFF.

This chain connects TRBV7-8 to TRBJ2-7, with D possibly TRBD2 on 6 matching bases. CDR1 is SGHVS, CDR2 FQNEAQ, per germline. Trimming shortened V by 5 bases and J by 3 bases, and 14 bases separated the two germline ends. This CDR3 region has 14 residues. The CDR3 sequence: CASSPRRGDYEQYF. The CDR3 DNA sequence: TGTGCCAGCAGCCCCAGGCGGGGCGACTACGAGCAGTACTTC.

This rearrangement joins TRBV10-2 to TRBJ1-4, with a weak D call TRBD1 (5 bases). The germline gives CDR1 WSHSY, CDR2 SAAADI. V was cut by 0 bases and J by 0 bases, with 14 bases left in between. The CDR3 spans 18 residues. This CDR3 is CASSESGQGVATNEKLFF. In nucleotides, the CDR3 is TGCGCCAGCAGTGAGTCAGGGCAGGGTGTCGCAACTAATGAAAAACTGTTTTTT.

The chain couples TRBV11-2 to TRBJ1-1; D remains unclear. V was cut by 5 bases and J by 2 bases, with 6 bases left in between. This CDR3 has 12 residues. Looked up from germline, CDR1 is SGHAT and CDR2 is FQNNGV. The CDR3 protein is CASSPINTEAFF. CDR3 DNA sequence: TGTGCCAGCAGCCCCATTAACACTGAAGCTTTCTTT.

This sequence joins TRBV4-3 and TRBJ2-3; TRBD2 is a possible D gene (6 bases). Germline-derived CDR1 and CDR2 are LGHNA and YSLEER. Trimming left V 6 bases short and J 0 bases short, with 13 bases between. The CDR3 consists of 15 residues. CDR3 sequence (DNA): TGCGCCAGCAGGCTAGCGTTATCTAGCACAGATACGCAGTATTTT. This codes for CASRLALSSTDTQYF.

V gene TRBV18 combines with J gene TRBJ2-7; a possible D gene is TRBD1 (5 bases). The CDR3 spans 12 residues. The V gene's germline CDR1 is KGHSH and CDR2 LQKENI. Trimming pared 5 bases from V and 5 bases from J, leaving 10 bases between. CDR3 DNA: TGTGCCAGCTCAGCTATGGGGCACGAGCAGTACTTC. Translating it yields CASSAMGHEQYF.

The chain uses TRBV28 and TRBJ2-4; TRBD1 aligns across 8 bases. The CDR3 runs 15 residues. V lost 6 bases and J lost 0; bases outside the gene matches: 4. CDR1 MDHEN and CDR2 SYDVKM come from the germline V gene. CDR3 region: CASSTGGLAKNIQYF. The CDR3 DNA is TGTGCCAGCAGCACAGGGGGTTTAGCCAAAAACATTCAGTACTTC.

V gene TRBV9 combines with J gene TRBJ1-2; D may be TRBD1 (6 bases). CDR1 SGDLS and CDR2 YYNGEE come from the germline V gene. The V gene lost 3 bases and the J gene lost 5 bases, with 8 bases spanning the gap. The CDR3 is 12 residues long. The CDR3 here is CASSATGYGYTF. For the CDR3, the DNA is TGTGCCAGCAGCGCAACAGGGTATGGCTACACCTTC.

This chain's CDR3 is CASSWNRGDEKLFF. The CDR3 bases are TGTGCCAGCAGCTGGAACAGGGGGGATGAAAAACTGTTTTTT. The V and J genes are TRBV5-5 and TRBJ1-4; TRBD1 aligns across 8 bases. V lost 3 bases, J lost 6 bases, and 4 bases stayed unmatched. The CDR3 length is 14 residues. CDR1 is SGHKS, CDR2 YYEKEE, per germline (reference sequence).

The chain employs TRBV6-2 or TRBV6-3 and TRBJ2-7; TRBD2 agrees at 9 bases. The germline gives CDR1 MNHEY, CDR2 SVGEGT. This CDR3 has 14 residues. The junction had 5 bases not matched to a gene; V was cut back by 4 bases and J by 4 bases. The CDR3 DNA reads as TGTGCCAGCAGTTCTTGGACTAGCGATTACGAGCAGTACTTC. The encoded protein is CASSSWTSDYEQYF.

The chain employs TRBV29-1 and TRBJ1-2, with 11 bases that match TRBD1. V lost 0 bases and J lost 9; bases outside the gene matches: 3. Germline V CDR1 and CDR2: SQVTM, ANQGSEA. This CDR3 region has 13 residues. The CDR3 DNA is TGCAGCGTTGAAGAGGGGACAGGGGGGAGCTACACCTTC. Translating gives CSVEEGTGGSYTF. Full variable domain (remainder filled in from reference TRBV29-1 and TRBJ1-2): SAVISQKPSRDICQRGTSLTIQCQVDSQVTMMFWYRQQPGQSLTLIATANQGSEATYESGFVIDKFPISRPNLTFSTLTVSNMSPEDSSIYLCSVEEGTGGSYTFGSGTRLTVV.

This chain connects TRBV30 to TRBJ2-7; no reliable D call. The germline V gene has CDR1 GTSNPN and CDR2 SVGIG (reference sequence). The CDR3 consists of 14 residues. V was pared by 3 bases and J by 4 bases, with 16 bases between. The CDR3 coding sequence is TGTGCCTGGAGGTTAGATCAAAGTAGATACGAGCAGTACTTC. Translating gives CAWRLDQSRYEQYF.

This sequence joins TRBV13 and TRBJ1-1; D not resolved. From germline, CDR1 is PRHDT and CDR2 FYEKMQ (reference sequence). The CDR3 contains 13 residues. Deletions cut 5 bases from V and 3 bases from J, with 10 bases between. CDR3: CASSPSPDTEAFF. CDR3 DNA sequence: TGTGCCAGCAGCCCCTCACCGGACACTGAAGCTTTCTTT. Variable domain in full (rest from reference TRBV13 and TRBJ1-1): AAGVIQSPRHLIKEKRETATLKCYPIPRHDTVYWYQQGPGQDPQFLISFYEKMQSDKGSIPDRFSAQQFSDYHSELNMSSLELGDSALYFCASSPSPDTEAFFGQGTRLTVV.

The chain recombines TRBV6-5 with TRBJ2-3, with 9 bases fitting TRBD2. The trim removed 5 bases at V and 4 bases at J, leaving 4 bases unmatched. The CDR3 consists of 14 residues. Germline values: CDR1 MNHEY, CDR2 SVGAGI. The CDR3 nucleotides read TGTGCCAGCAGTCCTGGACTAGCGTCAGATACGCAGTATTTT. It is translated as CASSPGLASDTQYF.

The CDR3 reads CASSLSGRQGGLQPPNQETQYF. The CDR3, as DNA: TGTGCCAGCAGCTTGAGCGGAAGACAGGGGGGGTTACAACCCCCAAACCAAGAGACCCAGTACTTC. V is TRBV7-8 and J is TRBJ2-5; 9 bases fit TRBD1. Germline loops: CDR1 SGHVS, CDR2 FQNEAQ. The CDR3 runs to 22 residues. The V gene end was trimmed by 3 bases and the J gene end by 0 bases; junction bases not matched to a gene: 23.

J is TRBJ2-1 and V is TRBV4-1; 12 bases map to TRBD2. This CDR3 comprises 17 residues. The germline V gene has CDR1 MGHRA and CDR2 YSYEKL. V lost 1 base to trimming and J lost 6 bases; unmatched junction nucleotides: 7. Here the CDR3 reads CASSQVTLAGGRNEQFF. The DNA for the CDR3 is TGCGCCAGCAGCCAAGTTACACTAGCGGGGGGCCGCAATGAGCAGTTCTTC.

The gene calls are TRBV19 and TRBJ2-7, with TRBD2 matching over 10 bases. CDR3 size: 15 residues. From germline, CDR1 is LNHDA and CDR2 SQIVND (reference sequence). Trimming removed 5 bases from V and 4 bases from J; junction bases left unmatched: 8. CDR3 loop: CASSATSGRAYEQYF. DNA for the CDR3: TGTGCCAGTAGTGCGACCAGCGGGAGGGCGTACGAGCAGTACTTC.

CDR3 region: CASSPLAALLGGQGFITGNTIYF. CDR3 nucleotides: TGTGCCAGCAGTCCTCTAGCGGCCCTGTTAGGAGGTCAGGGCTTTATAACTGGAAACACCATATATTTT. The rearrangement uses TRBV6-6 and TRBJ1-3, with D possibly TRBD1 on 5 matching bases. Trimming took 5 bases from V and 2 from J, leaving 37 bases between them. The CDR3 is made up of 23 amino acids. Per the germline V gene, CDR1 is MNHNY and CDR2 is SVGAGI (reference sequence).